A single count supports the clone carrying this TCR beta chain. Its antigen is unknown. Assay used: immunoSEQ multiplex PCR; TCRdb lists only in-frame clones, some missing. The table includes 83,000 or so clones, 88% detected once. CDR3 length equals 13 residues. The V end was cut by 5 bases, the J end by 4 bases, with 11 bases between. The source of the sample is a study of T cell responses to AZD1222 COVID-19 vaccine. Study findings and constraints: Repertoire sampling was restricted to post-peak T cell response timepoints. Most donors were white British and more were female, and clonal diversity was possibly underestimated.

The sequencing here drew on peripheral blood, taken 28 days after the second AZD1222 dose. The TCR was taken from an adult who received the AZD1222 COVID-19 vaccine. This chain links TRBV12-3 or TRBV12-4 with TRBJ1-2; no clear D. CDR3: CASSPTASYGYTF. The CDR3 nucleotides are TGTGCCAGCAGTCCCACTGCCAGCTATGGCTACACCTTC.